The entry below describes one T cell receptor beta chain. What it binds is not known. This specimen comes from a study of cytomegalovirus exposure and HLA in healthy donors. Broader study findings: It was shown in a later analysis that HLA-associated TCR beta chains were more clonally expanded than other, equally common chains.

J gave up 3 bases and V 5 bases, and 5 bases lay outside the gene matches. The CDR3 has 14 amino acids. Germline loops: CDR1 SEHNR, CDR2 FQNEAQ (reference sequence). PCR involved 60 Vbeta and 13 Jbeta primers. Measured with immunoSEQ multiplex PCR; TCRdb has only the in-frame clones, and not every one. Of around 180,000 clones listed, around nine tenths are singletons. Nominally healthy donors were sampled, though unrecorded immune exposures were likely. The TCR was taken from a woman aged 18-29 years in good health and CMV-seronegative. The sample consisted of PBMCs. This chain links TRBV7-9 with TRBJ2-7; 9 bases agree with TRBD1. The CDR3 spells CASSTSGQGYEQYF. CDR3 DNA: TGTGCCAGCAGCACCTCGGGACAGGGCTACGAGCAGTACTTC.